The 20 T cell receptor beta chains listed next were all sequenced from one sample in a study of CD8+ T cells in alopecia areata. Sequencing used cDNA as its template, made by extracting RNA and reverse transcribing it. Method: immunoSEQ multiplex PCR; TCRdb's copy keeps in-frame clones and lacks some. Among fewer than 350,000 clones, about 62% were seen once, and the ten largest hold less than 2%. As for treatment: oral pan-JAK inhibitor, 5-10 mg twice daily. The sequencing used CD4+ T cells sorted from blood, collected at week 24, from a patient treated with tofacitinib. The receptors here all came from a human donor with alopecia areata.

The chain is built from TRBV15 and TRBJ1-6, with D perhaps TRBD1 (5 bases). The germline CDR1 and CDR2 sequences are LNHNV and YYDKDF (reference sequence). The germline V and J ends were trimmed by 5 bases and 7 bases, with 12 bases remaining between them. This CDR3 spans 14 amino acids. The CDR3 spells CATSPRRDNSPLHF. The CDR3 region has the DNA TGTGCCACCAGCCCCCGCAGGGACAATTCACCCCTCCACTTT.

The sample holds a few counts of this clone. The V and J genes are TRBV30 and TRBJ1-1; D may be TRBD1 (5 bases). Germline CDR1 is GTSNPN and CDR2 is SVGIG (reference sequence). The CDR3 has 13 amino acids. Trimming left V 3 bases short and J 1 base short, with 9 bases between. The CDR3 DNA reads as TGTGCCTGGAGGGGGACGGCGAACACTGAAGCTTTCTTT. The encoded protein is CAWRGTANTEAFF.

This chain joins TRBV30 and TRBJ1-6, with D possibly TRBD1 on 6 matching bases. The CDR3 covers 14 residues. Germline V gene sequence: CDR1 GTSNPN, CDR2 SVGIG (reference sequence). V was cut by 0 bases and J by 14 bases, with 17 bases left in between. This CDR3 reads CAWSVRQVGGALHF. Written as DNA, the CDR3 is TGTGCCTGGAGTGTTCGACAGGTTGGAGGGGCCCTCCACTTT.

Written as DNA, the CDR3 is TGTGCCAGCAGCGTAGACCCCGGGGATAGCTCCTACAATGAGCAGTTCTTC. Translated, it gives CASSVDPGDSSYNEQFF. This chain connects TRBV9 to TRBJ2-1, with D maybe TRBD2 (5 bases). The V end was cut by 0 bases, the J end by 0 bases, with 13 bases between. The CDR3 loop spans 17 amino acids. CDR1 SGDLS and CDR2 YYNGEE come from the germline V gene.

This chain uses TRBV30 with TRBJ1-2, with TRBD1 as a possible D gene (5 bases). The CDR3 is 12 amino acids. V lost 7 bases, J lost 2 bases, and 11 bases lay in between. CDR1 is GTSNPN, CDR2 SVGIG, per germline (reference sequence). CDR3 region: CAYQAGNYGYTF. DNA of the CDR3: TGTGCCTACCAAGCAGGGAACTATGGCTACACCTTC.

The chain's CDR3 is CAWSDGTANTEAFF. In nucleotides, the CDR3 is TGTGCCTGGAGTGACGGGACAGCGAACACTGAAGCTTTCTTT. The chain uses TRBV30 and TRBJ1-1; 7 bases agree with TRBD1. The trim removed 1 base at V and 1 base at J, leaving 3 bases unmatched. This CDR3 spans 14 amino acids. Germline V gene sequence: CDR1 GTSNPN, CDR2 SVGIG (reference sequence).

The chain joins TRBV15 to TRBJ1-5; D uncertain. CDR1 is LNHNV, CDR2 YYDKDF, per germline (reference sequence). Trimming took off 3 bases at V and 7 bases at J, with 7 bases between the two ends. The CDR3 runs 12 residues. Written as DNA, the CDR3 is TGTGCCACCAGCAGTGATCGCCAGCCCCAGCATTTT. This codes for CATSSDRQPQHF.

J is TRBJ1-6 and V is TRBV6-5, with TRBD1 matching over 8 bases. V lost 7 bases, J lost 9 bases, and 5 bases stayed unmatched. This CDR3 region has 13 residues. In germline, CDR1 is MNHEY, CDR2 SVGAGI. The CDR3 spells CASTDRGSSPLHF. The CDR3 bases are TGTGCCAGCACCGACAGGGGAAGTTCACCCCTCCACTTT.

The table lists this clone with a few counts. The rearrangement links TRBV4-2 to TRBJ2-5, with 8 bases aligning to TRBD2. This CDR3 spans 14 amino acids. With 4 bases clipped from V and 3 bases from J, the junction kept 4 bases outside the gene matches. Germline CDR1 reads LGHNA; CDR2 reads YNFKEQ. The CDR3: CASSRTGGEETQYF. The CDR3, as DNA: TGTGCCAGCAGCCGGACGGGGGGGGAAGAGACCCAGTACTTC.

The chain couples TRBV2 to TRBJ1-4; D call uncertain. Germline CDR1 reads SNHLY; CDR2 reads FYNNEI. The V and J ends lost 11 bases and 13 bases respectively, with 17 bases between them. The CDR3 totals 11 residues. DNA for the CDR3: TGTGCCTGCGCCGGCGAGGGTACACTGTTTTTT. This codes for CACAGEGTLFF.

This chain uses TRBV2 with TRBJ2-3; D call uncertain. The CDR3 has 13 amino acids. V lost 9 bases to trimming and J lost 4 bases, with 14 bases between them. Germline V gives CDR1 SNHLY, CDR2 FYNNEI. CDR3 nucleotides: TGTGCCAGGACTGTTGAAAGATCAGATACGCAGTATTTT. Residues: CARTVERSDTQYF.

The count of this clone is one. The rearrangement joins TRBV2 to TRBJ1-3, with D hard to call. The germline V gene encodes CDR1 SNHLY and CDR2 FYNNEI. Trimming removed 7 bases from V and 0 bases from J, with 10 bases in between. This CDR3 is built from 14 residues. CDR3 nucleotides: TGTGCCAGCAATAGGGCAGACTCTGGAAACACCATATATTTT. This translates into CASNRADSGNTIYF.

The chain joins TRBV30 to TRBJ2-5; D may be TRBD1 (7 bases). The CDR3 has 16 amino acids. Trimming removed 3 bases at V and 4 bases at J, with 21 bases between. CDR1 GTSNPN and CDR2 SVGIG come from the germline V gene (reference sequence). This chain's CDR3 is CAWSPGQLLGGETQYF. The CDR3 nucleotides are TGTGCCTGGAGCCCGGGACAGCTTCTGGGGGGAGAGACCCAGTACTTC.

This chain connects TRBV30 to TRBJ2-3; 10 bases align to TRBD2. The germline gives CDR1 GTSNPN, CDR2 SVGIG (reference sequence). V trimming: 5 bases; J trimming: 0 bases; junction bases outside the gene matches: 8. The CDR3 contains 16 residues. For the CDR3, the DNA is TGTGCCTGGGCTAGCGGGGGCGTTCAAAGCACAGATACGCAGTATTTT. This encodes CAWASGGVQSTDTQYF.

This clone has a count of ten or more. Additional DNA sequences in this sample encode the identical CDR3. The V gene is TRBV7-2, the J gene TRBJ1-3, with a possible D match to TRBD1 (6 bases). This CDR3 has 14 amino acids. Looked up from germline, CDR1 is SGHTA and CDR2 is FQGNSA. V lost 4 bases, J lost 2 bases, and 9 bases lay in between. The DNA for the CDR3 is TGTGCCAGCAGCTCTAACAGGGCTGGAAACACCATATATTTT. Translation: CASSSNRAGNTIYF.

DNA of the CDR3: TGTGCCAGCAGGGAAACCGGGTGGGGGAACACTGAAGCTTTCTTT. Protein sequence: CASRETGWGNTEAFF. This chain links TRBV25-1 with TRBJ1-1; D not resolved. Trimming removed 6 bases at V and 1 base at J, with 15 bases between. Germline CDR1 MGHDK, CDR2 SYGVNS. CDR3 size: 15 residues.

This clone was counted between two and nine times. The chain links TRBV27 to TRBJ2-6, with 8 bases fitting TRBD1. The germline V gene has CDR1 MNHEY and CDR2 SMNVEV (reference sequence). The CDR3 is 16 residues long. The J segment lost 4 bases and the V segment lost 5 bases, leaving 7 bases of the junction unmatched. The CDR3 DNA sequence: TGTGCCAGCAGTCCTCGGACAGGGCCCGGGGCCAACGTCCTGACTTTC. Translation: CASSPRTGPGANVLTF.

The gene calls are TRBV2 and TRBJ2-1; tentatively, D is TRBD1 (6 bases). The CDR3 sequence is 13 residues long. Trimming left V 6 bases short and J 0 bases short, with 6 bases between. The germline CDR1 and CDR2 sequences are SNHLY and FYNNEI. The CDR3 here is CASRQGSYNEQFF. CDR3 coding DNA: TGTGCCAGCAGACAGGGCTCCTACAATGAGCAGTTCTTC.

The rearrangement uses TRBV30 and TRBJ2-1, with D perhaps matching TRBD1 or TRBD2 (5 bases each). V lost 3 bases, J lost 9 bases, and 9 bases lay in between. The CDR3 has 11 residues. The germline gives CDR1 GTSNPN, CDR2 SVGIG (reference sequence). In DNA, the CDR3 is TGTGCCTGGAGGGCTGGGGGTGAGCAGTTCTTC. As protein: CAWRAGGEQFF.

The chain employs TRBV30 and TRBJ2-4; 7 bases are shared with TRBD1. The trim removed 1 base at V and 11 bases at J, leaving 11 bases unmatched. CDR1 and CDR2 from the germline V gene are GTSNPN and SVGIG (reference sequence). The CDR3 covers 14 residues. The CDR3 DNA follows: TGTGCCTGGAGTGCCGCCGGGACAGCCAGTTTTCAGTACTTC. This codes for CAWSAAGTASFQYF.